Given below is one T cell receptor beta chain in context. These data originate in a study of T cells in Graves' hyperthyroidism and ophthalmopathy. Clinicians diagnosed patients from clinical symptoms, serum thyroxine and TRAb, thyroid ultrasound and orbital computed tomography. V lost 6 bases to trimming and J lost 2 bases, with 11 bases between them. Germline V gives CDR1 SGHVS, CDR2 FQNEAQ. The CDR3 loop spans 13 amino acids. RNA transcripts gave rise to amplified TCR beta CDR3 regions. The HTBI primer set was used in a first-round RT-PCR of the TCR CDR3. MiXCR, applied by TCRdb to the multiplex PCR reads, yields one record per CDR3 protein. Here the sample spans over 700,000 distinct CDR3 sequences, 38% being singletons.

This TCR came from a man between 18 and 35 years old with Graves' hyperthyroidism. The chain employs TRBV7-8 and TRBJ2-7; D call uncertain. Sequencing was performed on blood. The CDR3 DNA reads TGTGCCAGCAGAACAGACTTGGCCTACGAGCAGTACTTC. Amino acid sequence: CASRTDLAYEQYF.